This is a list of T cell receptor beta chains from one sample in a study of T-cell memory formation after mild COVID-19. A single record per CDR3 protein comes from TCRdb applying MiXCR to the 5' RACE reads. The sample carries about 210,000 distinct CDR3 sequences, roughly 27% recorded once. Sequencing was performed on PBMCs or a T cell subset sorted from them (not recorded which). Receptor source: an adult woman who had mild COVID-19 (a few samples of this study predate the infection). Cell type and time point are not known. The CDR3 runs from the conserved cysteine through the conserved F or W. D genes are given only for firm matches. The size entry is marked missing in some rows and otherwise reads once, few, many or a size class.

- | TRBJ1-1 | 13 | TRBV7-9 | - | TGTGCCAGCAGCTTATCAGGGATCACTGAAGCTTTCTTT | CASSLSGITEAFF
TRBD2 | TRBJ2-7 | 14 | TRBV6-2/TRBV6-3 | - | TGTGCCAGCAGTTACCCAGGGACTAGGAACGAGCAGTACTTC | CASSYPGTRNEQYF
TRBD1 | TRBJ2-7 | 16 | TRBV5-1 | few | TGCGCCAGCAGCTTGGAGGGGACAGGGCCCTCCTACGAGCAGTACTTC | CASSLEGTGPSYEQYF
- | TRBJ1-1 | 14 | TRBV20-1 | - | TGCAGTGCTTCCTTTGTGGGGGATCACACTGAAGCTTTCTTT | CSASFVGDHTEAFF
- | TRBJ1-4 | 13 | TRBV11-3 | once | TGTGCCAGCAGCTCCCGGGGAGGTGAAAAACTGTTTTTT | CASSSRGGEKLFF
- | TRBJ2-7 | 15 | TRBV28 | once | TGTGCCGGCAGTTGGACCCTCCCCAACTCCTACGAGCAGTACTTC | CAGSWTLPNSYEQYF
- | TRBJ2-7 | 15 | TRBV20-1 | few | TGCAGTGCTAGAGATCTCCTGGGAGAAATCTACGAGCAGTACTTC | CSARDLLGEIYEQYF
TRBD2 | TRBJ2-7 | 15 | TRBV4-1 | - | TGCGCCAGCAGCCTCGGGAGGACTAGCGCCTACGAGCAGTACTTC | CASSLGRTSAYEQYF
TRBD1 | TRBJ2-3 | 15 | TRBV27 | - | TGTGCCAGCAGTTTAAGGGACAGGGGAGGGGATACGCAGTATTTT | CASSLRDRGGDTQYF
TRBD1 | TRBJ2-3 | 16 | TRBV5-4 | - | TGTGCCAGCAGCCCTCCGGGACAGGGGGATTCGGTTACGCAGTATTTT | CASSPPGQGDSVTQYF
TRBD1 | TRBJ2-7 | 16 | TRBV5-1 | once | TGCGCCAGCAGCTGGGCCAGGGGGAACCCTGCCTACGAGCAGTACTTC | CASSWARGNPAYEQYF
- | TRBJ2-3 | 12 | TRBV29-1 | - | TGCAGCGTGGAGGGGACAGCAGATACGCAGTATTTT | CSVEGTADTQYF
- | TRBJ2-3 | 13 | TRBV27 | - | TGTGCCAGCAGTTACAGCTTCACAGATACGCAGTATTTT | CASSYSFTDTQYF
- | TRBJ2-7 | 14 | TRBV6-6 | few | TGTGCCAGCAAGTTGCGATCGCCCCAGAGCGAGCAGTACTTC | CASKLRSPQSEQYF
- | TRBJ2-5 | 12 | TRBV4-2 | few | TGTGCCAGCAGTAACAATGCGGAGACCCAGTACTTC | CASSNNAETQYF
- | TRBJ2-5 | 15 | TRBV5-1 | - | TGCGCCAGCAGCTCGCCGGGACTCCAACAAGAGACCCAGTACTTC | CASSSPGLQQETQYF
- | TRBJ2-7 | 15 | TRBV15 | - | TGTGCCACCAGCAGAGGGTCAGGGGACTCCTACGAGCAGTACTTC | CATSRGSGDSYEQYF
- | TRBJ1-2 | 14 | TRBV20-1 | many | TGCAGTGCTAGTACAGGGTCGCCCCAATATGGCTACACCTTC | CSASTGSPQYGYTF
- | TRBJ2-1 | 13 | TRBV6-2/TRBV6-3 | - | TGTGCCAGCAGCCCAACACCTTACAATGAGCAGTTCTTC | CASSPTPYNEQFF
- | TRBJ2-7 | 12 | TRBV7-9 | many | TGTGCCAGCAGCTTAGTAGCCTACGAGCAGTACTTC | CASSLVAYEQYF
TRBD1 | TRBJ1-2 | 15 | TRBV25-1 | few | TGTGCCAGCAGTGAAGGGATGACAGGGGGCTATGGCTACACCTTC | CASSEGMTGGYGYTF
TRBD1 | TRBJ2-7 | 14 | TRBV20-1 | many | TGCAGTGCTAGAGGGACAGGATCTGACTACGAGCAGTACTTC | CSARGTGSDYEQYF
TRBD1 | TRBJ2-7 | 15 | TRBV19 | - | TGTGCCAGTAGTTACGGCACAGGGGGATCCTACGAGCAGTACTTC | CASSYGTGGSYEQYF
- | TRBJ1-4 | 20 | TRBV12-3/TRBV12-4 | - | TGTGCCAGCAGACCCGTGGGAGGGACCCAAGGGTTGGCTGTGGGTGAAAAACTGTTTTTT | CASRPVGGTQGLAVGEKLFF
TRBD2 | TRBJ2-1 | 15 | TRBV12-3/TRBV12-4 | few | TGTGCCAGCAGTACGGGACTAAGGGTTTACAATGAGCAGTTCTTC | CASSTGLRVYNEQFF
- | TRBJ2-3 | 14 | TRBV5-1 | - | TGCGCCAGCATGGCAGGAGCTAGCACAGATACGCAGTATTTT | CASMAGASTDTQYF
TRBD1 | TRBJ2-3 | 14 | TRBV20-1 | - | TGCAGTGCGAAGACAGGGGCTAGCACAGATACGCAGTATTTT | CSAKTGASTDTQYF